Sequencing of this T cell receptor beta chain was carried out in a study of post-analysis software for immune sequencing data. Study as a whole: Relapsing-remitting, secondary progressive and progressive-relapsing forms of multiple sclerosis all featured among disease courses. Findings and limits, study-wide: Relative to controls, patients had several TRBV segments at higher frequency, with TRBV5-6, TRBV5-1 and TRBV20-1 among these.

Germline CDR1 is SGHVS and CDR2 is FQNEAQ. This CDR3 region has 15 residues. V lost 4 bases, J lost 0 bases, and 4 bases stayed unmatched. The authors incorporated unique molecular identifiers into the TCR beta cDNA libraries. T cells, about 0.95 to 10 million of them, yielded 500,000 or so cDNA molecules. TCRdb recomputed calls from the PCR reads with MiXCR, one row per CDR3 protein. The table has fewer than 900,000 distinct CDR3 sequences, just over 45% seen once; the top ten hold roughly 4.4%. Turning to this clonotype: Its specificity is unknown.

The J gene is TRBJ2-3, the V gene TRBV7-8; 7 nucleotides align to TRBD1. The receptor comes from a girl between 10 and 17 years old with multiple sclerosis. The sample consisted of blood. The CDR3 coding sequence is TGTGCCAGCAGCTCAGGACAGGCTAGCACAGATACGCAGTATTTT. Amino acid sequence: CASSSGQASTDTQYF.